What follows are 22 T cell receptor beta chains derived from one specimen sequenced in a study of T cell responses to AZD1222 COVID-19 vaccine. Clones were sequenced by immunoSEQ multiplex PCR, and TCRdb holds only the in-frame ones, with some missing. Of 140,000 or so clones detected, 88% appear once; the ten largest clones hold nearly 3.5%. The sequencing used peripheral blood, collected on day 0 of AZD1222 vaccination. All receptors derive from an adult in good health.

J is TRBJ2-7 and V is TRBV7-8; unclear D gene. The CDR3 sequence is 14 residues long. CDR1 and CDR2 (germline): SGHVS, FQNEAQ. V was clipped by 3 bases and J by 2 bases, with 11 bases between them. The CDR3 here is CASSFGQPAYEQYF. For the CDR3, the DNA is TGTGCCAGCAGCTTCGGCCAACCCGCCTACGAGCAGTACTTC.

The chain joins TRBV5-1 to TRBJ2-2; D unresolved. Per germline, CDR1 SGHRS and CDR2 YFSETQ. The CDR3 covers 14 residues. The V and J ends lost 4 bases and 4 bases respectively, with 11 bases between them. CDR3 loop: CASSLRASTGELFF. CDR3 nucleotides: TGCGCCAGCAGCCTCCGGGCCAGCACCGGGGAGCTGTTTTTT.

The chain joins TRBV28 to TRBJ1-4; weak D call: TRBD1 (5 bases). Trimming left V 6 bases short and J 8 bases short, with 19 bases between. CDR1 MDHEN and CDR2 SYDVKM come from the germline V gene. The CDR3 runs 15 residues. CDR3 protein: CASRKGQGGVEKLFF. The CDR3, as DNA: TGTGCCAGCAGAAAAGGGCAGGGTGGGGTCGAAAAACTGTTTTTT.

The chain carries TRBV19 and TRBJ1-5; TRBD1 aligns across 11 bases. The ends lost 10 bases at V and 6 bases at J; junction bases unmatched: 8. The CDR3 totals 14 residues. CDR1 and CDR2 from the germline V gene are LNHDA and SQIVND (reference sequence). CDR3 nucleotide sequence: TGTGCCACTTCCGGGACAGGGGGTTTTCAGCCCCAGCATTTT. Its protein is CATSGTGGFQPQHF.

The chain employs TRBV12-3 or TRBV12-4 and TRBJ1-2, with 8 bases identical to TRBD1. V shed 4 bases, J shed 10 bases, and the junction held 5 bases outside the gene matches. This CDR3 region has 12 residues. Here the CDR3 DNA reads TGTGCCAGCAGTTCGGACAGGGTTGACTACACCTTC. This translates into CASSSDRVDYTF.

The chain has TRBV29-1 and TRBJ2-1; 7 bases match TRBD2. Germline-derived CDR1 and CDR2 are SQVTM and ANQGSEA. The ends lost 6 bases at V and 5 bases at J; junction bases unmatched: 4. The CDR3 loop spans 12 amino acids. The CDR3 region is CSVGDYNNEQFF. CDR3 bases: TGCAGCGTCGGGGACTACAACAATGAGCAGTTCTTC.

This clone was detected only a few times. The V and J genes are TRBV7-8 and TRBJ1-1; 8 positions match TRBD1. V was pared by 1 base and J by 5 bases, with 9 bases of the junction left unmatched. Germline CDR1 reads SGHVS; CDR2 reads FQNEAQ. The CDR3 sequence is 16 residues long. CDR3 in amino acids: CASSLDPLRGQTEAFF. In nucleotides, the CDR3 is TGTGCCAGCAGCTTAGACCCACTCAGGGGGCAGACTGAAGCTTTCTTT.

The sample holds a few counts of this clone. V and J are TRBV28 and TRBJ1-2; TRBD1 might be the D (5 bases). Per germline, CDR1 MDHEN and CDR2 SYDVKM. The CDR3 runs 14 residues. Trimming pared 8 bases from V and 4 bases from J, leaving 17 bases between. CDR3 region: CASFTTGQIYGYTF. The CDR3 DNA sequence: TGTGCCAGCTTCACGACGGGGCAGATCTATGGCTACACCTTC.

The chain links TRBV9 to TRBJ2-7; D possibly corresponds to TRBD2 (5 bases). The CDR3 is 15 amino acids. CDR1 is SGDLS, CDR2 YYNGEE, per germline. The V gene lost 6 bases and the J gene lost 2 bases, with 18 bases spanning the gap. The CDR3 DNA reads as TGTGCCAGCACCCTAGGGTCGGGGTCCCCCTACGAGCAGTACTTC. This encodes CASTLGSGSPYEQYF.

The chain has TRBV21-1 and TRBJ1-5; the table's D call, TRBD1, has no DNA check behind it. TRBV21-1 is a listed pseudogene. The CDR3 length is 16 residues. CDR3 DNA: TGTGCCAGCAGGGCGGACAGGGCTTCGTGTTCTCAGCCCCAGCATTTT. Protein product: CASRADRASCSQPQHF.

The J gene is TRBJ2-7, the V gene TRBV15; 8 nucleotides match TRBD2. The trim removed 4 bases at V and 3 bases at J, leaving 2 bases unmatched. This CDR3 region has 13 residues. Looked up from germline, CDR1 is LNHNV and CDR2 is YYDKDF (reference sequence). CDR3 DNA sequence: TGTGCCACCAGCATAAGCGGGAGCTACGAGCAGTACTTC. This gives the protein CATSISGSYEQYF.

There are a few counts of this clone. The chain links TRBV6-2 or TRBV6-3 to TRBJ2-7, with a tentative D call TRBD2 (5 bases). Germline assignment: CDR1 MNHEY and CDR2 SVGEGT. CDR3 length equals 18 residues. Trimming pared 0 bases from V and 2 bases from J, leaving 20 bases between. CDR3 DNA: TGTGCCAGCAGTTACTCGACGACGATAGCGTCAAACACCTACGAGCAGTACTTC. Protein sequence: CASSYSTTIASNTYEQYF.

The V and J genes are TRBV7-2 and TRBJ1-2; D not resolved. V was pared by 5 bases and J by 7 bases, with 17 bases between. CDR3 length: 14 residues. Germline V gene lookup returns CDR1 SGHTA and CDR2 FQGNSA. The CDR3 DNA reads TGTGCCAGCAGCCCTATATCAATTACGGGTGGCTACACCTTC. Its translation is CASSPISITGGYTF. The variable domain in full, with the rest retrieved from reference TRBV7-2 and TRBJ1-2, is GAGVSQSPSNKVTEKGKDVELRCDPISGHTALYWYRQSLGQGLEFLIYFQGNSAPDKSGLPSDRFSAERTGGSVSTLTIQRTQQEDSAVYLCASSPISITGGYTFGSGTRLTVV.

The chain has TRBV7-9 and TRBJ2-7; tentatively, D is TRBD1 (6 bases). The V and J ends lost 3 bases and 1 base respectively, with 16 bases between them. Germline V lookup: CDR1 SEHNR, CDR2 FQNEAQ (reference sequence). The CDR3 runs 16 residues. CDR3 sequence (DNA): TGTGCCAGCAGCTTCATTACAGGGTTGGGATCCTACGAGCAGTACTTC. Translating it yields CASSFITGLGSYEQYF.

This clone was picked up many times. J is TRBJ1-6 and V is TRBV5-1; 8 nucleotides align to TRBD1. Germline values: CDR1 SGHRS, CDR2 YFSETQ. The ends lost 0 bases at V and 8 bases at J; junction bases unmatched: 4. This CDR3 has 15 residues. The CDR3 sequence is CASSLAQGADSPLHF. The CDR3 DNA follows: TGCGCCAGCAGCTTGGCTCAGGGGGCTGATTCACCCCTCCACTTT.

The CDR3: CASTGPLHGYTF. The CDR3 region has the DNA TGTGCCAGCACAGGCCCGTTACATGGCTACACCTTC. V is TRBV28 and J is TRBJ1-2, with D hard to call. With 7 bases removed from V and 6 bases from J, the gap between germline ends came to 12 bases. CDR1 MDHEN and CDR2 SYDVKM come from the germline V gene. This CDR3 region has 12 residues.

The rearrangement links TRBV21-1 to TRBJ1-5. TRBV21-1 is listed as a pseudogene. The CDR3 spans 15 residues. CDR3 sequence (DNA): TGTGCCAGCAGCAAAGACGTGGGAAGCAATCAGCCCCAGCATTTT. Amino acid sequence: CASSKDVGSNQPQHF.

This clone was recorded once. This chain links TRBV19 with TRBJ2-3; D remains ambiguous. The CDR3 is 15 residues long. Trimming removed 4 bases at V and 4 bases at J, with 15 bases between. Germline V gives CDR1 LNHDA, CDR2 SQIVND (reference sequence). CDR3 bases: TGTGCCAGTAGTACCGGGCTAGTCAAATCAGATACGCAGTATTTT. Protein sequence: CASSTGLVKSDTQYF.

The rearrangement joins TRBV18 to TRBJ1-2; D is unclear. This CDR3 region has 14 residues. Trimming removed 3 bases from V and 2 bases from J, with 10 bases in between. CDR1 KGHSH and CDR2 LQKENI come from the germline V gene. The chain's CDR3 is CASSPPITNYGYTF. The CDR3 coding sequence is TGTGCCAGCTCACCTCCAATAACGAACTATGGCTACACCTTC.

Only one count was recorded for this clone. The CDR3: CASSSGNTEAFF. The CDR3 nucleotides are TGCGCCAGCAGCTCGGGCAACACTGAAGCTTTCTTT. The rearrangement uses TRBV5-1 and TRBJ1-1; D gene unclear. Trimming took 3 bases from V and 2 from J, leaving 5 bases between them. The V gene's germline CDR1 is SGHRS and CDR2 YFSETQ. The CDR3 spans 12 residues.

The chain uses TRBV28 and TRBJ1-1, with D tentatively TRBD1 (5 bases). Trimming took 6 bases from V and 3 from J, leaving 5 bases between them. CDR1 and CDR2 (germline): MDHEN, SYDVKM. The CDR3 covers 11 residues. CDR3 nucleotide sequence: TGTGCCAGCAGAGGGGACACTGAAGCTTTCTTT. Its protein is CASRGDTEAFF.

There are a few counts of this clone. The J gene is TRBJ1-2, the V gene TRBV30; D gene uncertain. This CDR3 is built from 11 residues. Trimming stripped 5 bases from V and 8 bases from J, with 12 bases between. CDR1 GTSNPN and CDR2 SVGIG come from the germline V gene (reference sequence). The CDR3 DNA reads TGTGCCTGGGGACTGCTGCCCGGCTACACCTTC. It translates to CAWGLLPGYTF.